This T cell receptor (beta chain) came from a study of blood T cell repertoires in COVID-19. Study-level information: PBMCs, B-cell-depleted T cells, or T cells provided the cDNA or gDNA that made up the material.

Assay used: immunoSEQ multiplex PCR; TCRdb lists only in-frame clones, some missing. The sample includes hundreds of thousands of clones, approximately 90% seen only once; the top ten take approximately 1.9%. Germline V gene sequence: CDR1 ENHRY, CDR2 SYGVKD. This CDR3 contains 15 residues. The J segment lost 3 bases and the V segment lost 6 bases, leaving 6 bases of the junction unmatched. What was sequenced was PBMCs or T cells enriched from blood (not recorded which). This chain joins TRBV10-3 and TRBJ2-2; 8 nucleotides line up with TRBD2. This clonotype originated in a woman aged 18 to 35 who had recovered from COVID-19. The CDR3 bases are TGTGCCATCAGACCCCGGGAGGGCGACACCGGGGAGCTGTTTTTT. Protein: CAIRPREGDTGELFF.